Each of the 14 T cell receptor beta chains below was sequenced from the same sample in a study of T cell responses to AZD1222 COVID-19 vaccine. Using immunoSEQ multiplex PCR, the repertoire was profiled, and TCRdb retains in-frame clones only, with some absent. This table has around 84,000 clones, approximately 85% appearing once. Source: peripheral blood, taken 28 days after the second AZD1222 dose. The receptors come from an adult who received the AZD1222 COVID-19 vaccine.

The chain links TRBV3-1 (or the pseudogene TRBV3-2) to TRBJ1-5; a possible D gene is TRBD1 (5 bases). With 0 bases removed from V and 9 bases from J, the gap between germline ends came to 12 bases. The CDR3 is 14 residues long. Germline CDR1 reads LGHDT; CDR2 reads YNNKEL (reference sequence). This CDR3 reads CASSQDLEGRPQHF. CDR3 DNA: TGTGCCAGCAGCCAAGATCTTGAGGGACGGCCCCAGCATTTT.

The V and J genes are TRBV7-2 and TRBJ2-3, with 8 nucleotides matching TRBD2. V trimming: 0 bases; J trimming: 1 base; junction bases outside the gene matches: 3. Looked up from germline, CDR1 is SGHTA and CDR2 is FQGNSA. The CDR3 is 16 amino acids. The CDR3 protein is CASSLAPGGGTDTQYF. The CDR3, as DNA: TGTGCCAGCAGCTTAGCTCCCGGGGGGGGCACAGATACGCAGTATTTT.

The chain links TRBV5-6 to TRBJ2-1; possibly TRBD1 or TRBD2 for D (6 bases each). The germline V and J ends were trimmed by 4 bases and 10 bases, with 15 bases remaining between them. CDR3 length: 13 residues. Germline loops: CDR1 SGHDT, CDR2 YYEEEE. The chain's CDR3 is CASSPGGPGEQFF. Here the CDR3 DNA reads TGTGCCAGCAGCCCCGGGGGCCCCGGCGAGCAGTTCTTC. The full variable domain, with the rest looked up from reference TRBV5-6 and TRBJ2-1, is DAGVTQSPTHLIKTRGQQVTLRCSPKSGHDTVSWYQQALGQGPQFIFQYYEEEERQRGNFPDRFSGHQFPNYSSELNVNALLLGDSALYLCASSPGGPGEQFFGPGTRLTVL.

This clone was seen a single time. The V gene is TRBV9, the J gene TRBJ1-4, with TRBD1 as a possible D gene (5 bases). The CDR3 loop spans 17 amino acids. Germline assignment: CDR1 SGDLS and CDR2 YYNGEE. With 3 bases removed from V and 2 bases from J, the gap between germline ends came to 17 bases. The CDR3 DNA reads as TGTGCCAGCAGCGCCGAGCCCGTCGGGGGGACTAATGAAAAACTGTTTTTT. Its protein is CASSAEPVGGTNEKLFF.

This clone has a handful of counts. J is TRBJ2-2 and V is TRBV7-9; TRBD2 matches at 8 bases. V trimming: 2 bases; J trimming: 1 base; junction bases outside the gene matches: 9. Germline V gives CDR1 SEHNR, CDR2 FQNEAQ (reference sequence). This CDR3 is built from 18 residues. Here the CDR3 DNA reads TGTGCCAGCAGCTTAAGAGGTCTAGCGGGCGAGAACACCGGGGAGCTGTTTTTT. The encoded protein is CASSLRGLAGENTGELFF.

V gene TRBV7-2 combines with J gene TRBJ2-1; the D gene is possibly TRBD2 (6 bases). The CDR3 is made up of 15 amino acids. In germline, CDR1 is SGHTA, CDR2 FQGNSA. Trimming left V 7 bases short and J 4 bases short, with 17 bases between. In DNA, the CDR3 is TGTGCCAGCAACCGGAGGGGCTCGACGTACAATGAGCAGTTCTTC. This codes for CASNRRGSTYNEQFF.

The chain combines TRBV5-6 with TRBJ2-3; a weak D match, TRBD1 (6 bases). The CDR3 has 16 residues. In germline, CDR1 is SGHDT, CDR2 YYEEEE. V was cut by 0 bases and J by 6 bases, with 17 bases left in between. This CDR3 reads CASSLGGGARGDTQYF. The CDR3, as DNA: TGTGCCAGCAGCTTGGGAGGGGGTGCTCGAGGGGATACGCAGTATTTT.

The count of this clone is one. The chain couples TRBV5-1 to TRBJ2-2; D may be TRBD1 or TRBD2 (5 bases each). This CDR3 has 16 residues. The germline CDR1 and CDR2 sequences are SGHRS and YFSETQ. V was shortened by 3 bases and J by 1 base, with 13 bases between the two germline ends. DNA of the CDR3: TGCGCCAGCAGCTCAGAGGGGCTAATGAACACCGGGGAGCTGTTTTTT. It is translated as CASSSEGLMNTGELFF.

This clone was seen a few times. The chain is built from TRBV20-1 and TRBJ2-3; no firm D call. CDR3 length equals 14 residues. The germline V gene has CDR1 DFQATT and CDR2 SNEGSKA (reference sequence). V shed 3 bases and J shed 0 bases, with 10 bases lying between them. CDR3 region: CSASNPDSTDTQYF. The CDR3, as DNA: TGCAGTGCTAGTAACCCTGATAGCACAGATACGCAGTATTTT.

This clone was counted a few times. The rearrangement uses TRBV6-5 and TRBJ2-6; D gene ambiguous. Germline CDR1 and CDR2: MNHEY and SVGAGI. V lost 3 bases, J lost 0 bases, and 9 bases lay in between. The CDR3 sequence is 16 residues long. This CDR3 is CASSYVLNSGANVLTF. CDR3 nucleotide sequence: TGTGCCAGCAGTTATGTACTGAACTCTGGGGCCAACGTCCTGACTTTC.

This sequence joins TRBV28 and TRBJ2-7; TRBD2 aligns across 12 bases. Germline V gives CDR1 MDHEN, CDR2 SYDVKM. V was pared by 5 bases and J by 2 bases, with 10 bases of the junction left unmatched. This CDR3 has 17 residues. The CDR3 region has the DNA TGTGCCAGCAGTCAGGGGACTAGCGGGTATTACACCTACGAGCAGTACTTC. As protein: CASSQGTSGYYTYEQYF.

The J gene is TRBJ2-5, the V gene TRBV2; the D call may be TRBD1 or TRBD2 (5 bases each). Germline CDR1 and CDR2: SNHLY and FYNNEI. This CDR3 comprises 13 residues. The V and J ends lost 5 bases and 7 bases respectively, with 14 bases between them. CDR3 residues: CASSLGARGTQYF. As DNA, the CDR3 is TGTGCCAGCAGTTTAGGGGCTCGGGGGACCCAGTACTTC.

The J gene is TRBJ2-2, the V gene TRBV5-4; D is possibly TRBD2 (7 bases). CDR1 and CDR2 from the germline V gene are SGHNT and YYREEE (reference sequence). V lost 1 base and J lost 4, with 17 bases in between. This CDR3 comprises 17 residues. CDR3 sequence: CASSLNRGAVGTGELFF. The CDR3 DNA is TGTGCCAGCAGCTTGAACCGGGGGGCGGTTGGCACCGGGGAGCTGTTTTTT.

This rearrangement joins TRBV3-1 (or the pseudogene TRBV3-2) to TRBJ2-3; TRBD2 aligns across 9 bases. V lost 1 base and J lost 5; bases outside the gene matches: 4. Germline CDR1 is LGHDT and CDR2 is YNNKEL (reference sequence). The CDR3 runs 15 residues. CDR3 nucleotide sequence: TGTGCCAGCAGCCAAGTAGCGGGGGTAGTAGATACGCAGTATTTT. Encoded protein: CASSQVAGVVDTQYF.